The entry below gives a single TCR beta chain sequence along with its context. Trimming stripped 8 bases from V and 1 base from J, with 17 bases between. The CDR3 sequence is 15 residues long. CDR1 is LNHDA, CDR2 SQIVND, per germline (reference sequence). These data belong to a study of OX40 agonist ivuxolimab in advanced cancers. Study-wide background: The mean age was approximately 60 years, ranging from about 23 to 79, with over 70% of participants male.

Sequencing was performed with immunoSEQ multiplex PCR; in TCRdb, only in-frame clones are kept and a portion is missing. In the table there are fewer than 120,000 clones, over 85% of which are singletons. Material: CD4+ or CD8+ T cells sorted from blood, obtained in a trial of the OX40 agonist ivuxolimab. The sequence was obtained from an adult with an advanced solid tumor such as melanoma, head and neck, liver or kidney cancer. The gene calls are TRBV19 and TRBJ1-1, with D possibly matching TRBD1 (6 bases). This CDR3 reads CASQTIGGANTEAFF. CDR3 DNA: TGTGCCAGTCAAACTATCGGGGGGGCGAACACTGAAGCTTTCTTT.